One sample yielded the 21 T cell receptor beta chains listed below, sequenced in a study of read filtering for tumor transcriptome and immune sequencing. Molecular barcoded adaptors covering alpha/delta and beta/gamma chains were used on roughly 400 ng RNA. TCRdb re-called the reads with MiXCR, one entry per CDR3 protein. The sample carries roughly 93,000 distinct CDR3 sequences, 20% to 25% recorded once. The sequencing input was a population of CD138-negative cells sorted from bone marrow. Receptor source: a donor aged 40 or over with multiple myeloma.

This clonotype was detected ten times or more. The CDR3 spells CASSFGTRAYEQYF. The DNA for the CDR3 is TGTGCCAGCAGCTTTGGGACTCGCGCCTACGAGCAGTACTTC. J is TRBJ2-7 and V is TRBV7-2; maybe TRBD2 (6 bases). The CDR3 loop spans 14 amino acids. V dropped 3 bases and J dropped 2 bases, with 11 bases sitting between them. Germline CDR1 reads SGHTA; CDR2 reads FQGNSA.

This rearrangement joins TRBV28 to TRBJ2-7, with TRBD1 matching 7 bases. This CDR3 contains 15 residues. Germline V CDR1 and CDR2: MDHEN, SYDVKM. Trimming at V came to 5 bases and at J to 6 bases, leaving 13 bases not matched to a gene. The CDR3 sequence is CASSQIMTGTSEQYF. CDR3 nucleotide sequence: TGTGCCAGCAGTCAAATCATGACAGGGACGTCCGAGCAGTACTTC. Combining the CDR3 with reference TRBV28 and TRBJ2-7 gives the whole variable domain DVKVTQSSRYLVKRTGEKVFLECVQDMDHENMFWYRQDPGLGLRLIYFSYDVKMKEKGDIPEGYSVSREKKERFSLILESASTNQTSMYLCASSQIMTGTSEQYFGPGTRLTVT.

This clonotype occurred many times. The chain is built from TRBV20-1 and TRBJ1-1; D gene uncertain. The CDR3 loop spans 15 amino acids. Per germline, CDR1 DFQATT and CDR2 SNEGSKA (reference sequence). Trimming shortened V by 4 bases and J by 5 bases, and 20 bases separated the two germline ends. The CDR3 DNA reads TGCAGTGCTATTAATCGGGCATCGGTAAAAACTGAAGCTTTCTTT. It codes for CSAINRASVKTEAFF.

This chain joins TRBV7-9 and TRBJ1-3; no reliable D call. This CDR3 comprises 13 residues. CDR1 and CDR2 from the germline V gene are SEHNR and FQNEAQ (reference sequence). The V gene lost 4 bases and the J gene lost 8 bases, with 12 bases spanning the gap. The CDR3 region is CASSYGRWDTIYF. In nucleotides, the CDR3 is TGTGCCAGCAGCTACGGGAGATGGGACACCATATATTTT.

As regards this clonotype: A much larger clone lies a single base off, so this may be a read error. The V and J genes are TRBV6-5 and TRBJ1-3; 7 bases are a match to TRBD1. The CDR3 runs 18 residues. Germline V gene sequence: CDR1 MNHEY, CDR2 SVGAGI. The CDR3 loop reads CASSYSMGTASSGSTIYF. The CDR3 nucleotides are TGTGCCAGCAGTTACTCGATGGGGACAGCATCCTCTGGAAGCACCATATATTTT.

This clonotype was observed at least ten times. The V gene is TRBV21-1, the J gene TRBJ2-2; TRBD2 is taken as the D call from the table, unchecked against the DNA. TRBV21-1 is marked as a pseudogene. The CDR3 is 18 residues long. The CDR3: CASSTRTGLAGLTGELFF. CDR3 sequence (DNA): TGTGCCAGCAGCACGAGGACGGGACTAGCGGGGCTGACCGGGGAGCTGTTTTTT.

This clonotype was counted ten times or more. The chain carries TRBV7-2 and TRBJ1-1, with 7 bases lining up with TRBD1. The trim removed 8 bases at V and 4 bases at J, leaving 7 bases unmatched. The V gene's germline CDR1 is SGHTA and CDR2 FQGNSA. CDR3 length: 13 amino acids. DNA of the CDR3: TGTGCCAGCCCTCCAGGGGGGAGCACTGAAGCTTTCTTT. It codes for CASPPGGSTEAFF. Combining the CDR3 with reference TRBV7-2 and TRBJ1-1 gives the whole variable domain GAGVSQSPSNKVTEKGKDVELRCDPISGHTALYWYRQSLGQGLEFLIYFQGNSAPDKSGLPSDRFSAERTGGSVSTLTIQRTQQEDSAVYLCASPPGGSTEAFFGQGTRLTVV.

This clonotype occurred many times. The chain joins TRBV20-1 to TRBJ1-1; 7 positions agree with TRBD1. The CDR3 covers 16 residues. Germline loops: CDR1 DFQATT, CDR2 SNEGSKA (reference sequence). V dropped 5 bases and J dropped 0; count of bases not matched to a gene: 12. The DNA for the CDR3 is TGCAGTGCTGGATCTCCTATGACAGGGCTGAACACTGAAGCTTTCTTT. This sequence encodes CSAGSPMTGLNTEAFF.

The gene calls are TRBV5-1 and TRBJ2-3, with 7 bases that match TRBD2. J was trimmed by 4 bases and V by 4 bases; bases with no gene match: 6. Germline CDR1 SGHRS, CDR2 YFSETQ. The CDR3 contains 14 residues. This CDR3 reads CASSPAAGADTQYF. The CDR3 DNA reads as TGCGCCAGCAGCCCCGCTGCGGGGGCAGATACGCAGTATTTT.

The sample holds many counts of this clonotype. The chain employs TRBV6-1 and TRBJ1-2, with D possibly matching TRBD1 (5 bases). Germline V CDR1 and CDR2: MNHNS, SASEGT. The CDR3 has 12 residues. Trimming cost V 6 bases and J 3 bases, with 8 bases left between them. CDR3 in amino acids: CASSPTDYGYTF. CDR3 sequence (DNA): TGTGCCAGCAGCCCGACAGACTATGGCTACACCTTC.

This clonotype was counted ten times or more. The chain is built from TRBV29-1 and TRBJ1-2; tentative D call: TRBD1 (5 bases). The CDR3 sequence is 11 residues long. Trimming removed 4 bases at V and 4 bases at J, with 7 bases between. Germline loops: CDR1 SQVTM, CDR2 ANQGSEA. For the CDR3, the DNA is TGCAGCGTTGGGACAACCTATGGCTACACCTTC. Translating gives CSVGTTYGYTF.

This clonotype was seen ten or more times. The genes are TRBV6-1 and TRBJ2-3, with D perhaps matching TRBD1 (6 bases). The CDR3 sequence is 14 residues long. Trimming took off 6 bases at V and 4 bases at J, with 14 bases between the two ends. In germline, CDR1 is MNHNS, CDR2 SASEGT. The CDR3 region is CASRKQGSADTQYF. The CDR3 bases are TGTGCCAGCAGGAAACAGGGTAGCGCAGATACGCAGTATTTT.

This clonotype was seen repeatedly, ten times or more. This chain joins TRBV29-1 and TRBJ1-2, with D uncertain. The CDR3 sequence is 14 residues long. Trimming shortened V by 0 bases and J by 0 bases, and 8 bases separated the two germline ends. Germline V CDR1 and CDR2: SQVTM, ANQGSEA. The CDR3 coding sequence is TGCAGCGTTGAAGAACGGCCGACTAACTATGGCTACACCTTC. It yields the protein CSVEERPTNYGYTF.

The CDR3 DNA is TGCGCCAGCAGCCGCCAGGGGGCGCGGGAAGAGACCCAGTACTTC. Encoded protein: CASSRQGAREETQYF. This chain links TRBV4-1 with TRBJ2-5; 8 bases are shared with TRBD1. Germline CDR1 reads MGHRA; CDR2 reads YSYEKL. V dropped 4 bases and J dropped 3; count of bases not matched to a gene: 7. CDR3 size: 15 residues.

Turning to this clonotype: Given a much more abundant clone one base away, this may be a read error. The chain carries TRBV28 and TRBJ2-1, with D tentatively TRBD1 or TRBD2 (5 bases each). The CDR3 spans 18 residues. CDR1 MDHEN and CDR2 SYDVKM come from the germline V gene. The CDR3 region has the DNA TGTGCCAGCAGTCTAGGGACGCGTAAAGGTAACTCCTACAATGAGCGGTTCTTC. Encoded protein: CASSLGTRKGNSYNERFF.

This clonotype has ten or more counts. The chain carries TRBV30 and TRBJ2-1; no definite D call. Germline V gene lookup returns CDR1 GTSNPN and CDR2 SVGIG (reference sequence). V lost 5 bases and J 10 bases, leaving 12 bases between the germline ends. The CDR3 loop spans 11 amino acids. The CDR3 protein is CAWAWRGEQFF. The CDR3 bases are TGTGCCTGGGCTTGGCGTGGGGAGCAGTTCTTC.

Points on this clonotype: Given a much more abundant clone one base away, this may be a read error. This chain uses TRBV20-1 with TRBJ1-1, with 8 bases identical to TRBD1. Germline V gives CDR1 DFQATT, CDR2 SNEGSKA (reference sequence). CDR3 length equals 15 residues. The CDR3 region is CSTRDTGQGNTEAFF. The DNA of the CDR3 is TGCAGTACTAGAGATACCGGACAGGGGAACACTGAAGCTTTCTTT.

This clonotype appeared many times. This sequence joins TRBV5-1 and TRBJ2-1; 9 positions agree with TRBD2. Germline CDR1 is SGHRS and CDR2 is YFSETQ. V shed 0 bases and J 3 bases; nucleotides not matched to a gene: 4. This CDR3 contains 16 residues. The CDR3 sequence is CASSLVSGGHYNEQFF. DNA of the CDR3: TGCGCCAGCAGCTTGGTAAGCGGGGGGCACTACAATGAGCAGTTCTTC.

In regard to this clonotype: Given a much more abundant clone one base away, this may be a read error. The rearrangement links TRBV9 to TRBJ1-4; D is uncertain. This CDR3 is built from 11 residues. Trimming took off 4 bases at V and 14 bases at J, with 12 bases between the two ends. The germline gives CDR1 SGDLS, CDR2 YYNGEE. The CDR3 nucleotides are TGTGCCAGCAGCCCCGGCCGTAGCCTGTTTTTT. Amino acids: CASSPGRSLFF.

This clonotype is categorized as medium-sized. The V call is TRBV28, the J call TRBJ2-1; 8 bases match TRBD2. Germline CDR1 MDHEN, CDR2 SYDVKM. V lost 3 bases, J lost 3 bases, and 4 bases stayed unmatched. The CDR3 has 15 amino acids. The CDR3 DNA reads as TGTGCCAGCAGTTTGGTCAGCGGGGGCTACAATGAGCAGTTCTTC. Translation: CASSLVSGGYNEQFF.

This clonotype was detected many times. The chain carries TRBV7-9 and TRBJ2-1; D is perhaps TRBD2 (6 bases). Trimming took 5 bases from V and 4 from J, leaving 18 bases between them. From germline, CDR1 is SEHNR and CDR2 FQNEAQ (reference sequence). This CDR3 is built from 16 residues. CDR3 coding DNA: TGTGCCAGCAGCCCCACATCGGGGGACCGTTACAATGAGCAGTTCTTC. This gives the protein CASSPTSGDRYNEQFF.